This entry features one T cell receptor (beta chain) sequence. Profiling relied on immunoSEQ multiplex PCR, and the TCRdb table lists in-frame clones only, not all of them. The sample includes some 80,000 clones, 90% to 97% of them seen just once. The entry originates in a study of cytomegalovirus exposure and HLA in healthy donors. Germline V gene sequence: CDR1 SEHNR, CDR2 FQNEAQ (reference sequence). Trimming stripped 5 bases from V and 6 bases from J, with 22 bases between. CDR3 length equals 16 residues. The J gene is TRBJ1-2, the V gene TRBV7-9; D might be TRBD1 (6 bases). The sample taken for sequencing was PBMCs. The TCR comes from a woman aged 18-29 years in good health and CMV-seronegative. The CDR3 reads CASSQNHREPSHGYTF. CDR3 bases: TGTGCCAGCAGCCAAAACCACAGGGAACCTAGCCATGGCTACACCTTC. Full variable domain (missing parts from reference TRBV7-9 and TRBJ1-2): DTGVSQNPRHKITKRGQNVTFRCDPISEHNRLYWYRQTLGQGPEFLTYFQNEAQLEKSRLLSDRFSAERPKGSFSTLEIQRTEQGDSAMYLCASSQNHREPSHGYTFGSGTRLTVV.